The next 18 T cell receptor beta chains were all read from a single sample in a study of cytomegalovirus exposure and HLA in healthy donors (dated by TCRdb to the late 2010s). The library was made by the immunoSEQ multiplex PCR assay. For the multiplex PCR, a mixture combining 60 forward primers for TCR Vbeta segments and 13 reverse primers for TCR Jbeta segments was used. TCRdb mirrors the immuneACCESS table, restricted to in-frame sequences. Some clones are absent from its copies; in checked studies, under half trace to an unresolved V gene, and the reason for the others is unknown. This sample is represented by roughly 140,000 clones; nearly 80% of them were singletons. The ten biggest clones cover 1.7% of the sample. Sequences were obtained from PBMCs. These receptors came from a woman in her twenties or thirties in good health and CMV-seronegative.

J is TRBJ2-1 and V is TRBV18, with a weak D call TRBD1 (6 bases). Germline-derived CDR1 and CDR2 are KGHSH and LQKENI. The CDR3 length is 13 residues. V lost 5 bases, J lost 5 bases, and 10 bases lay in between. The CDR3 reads CASSTGQDNEQFF. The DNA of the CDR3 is TGTGCCAGCTCAACGGGACAAGACAATGAGCAGTTCTTC.

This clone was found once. CDR3 DNA sequence: TGCGCCAGCAGCTTCCCCCGGGCCGGGACAGGGGGCAATGAGCAGTTCTTC. This gives the protein CASSFPRAGTGGNEQFF. The rearrangement links TRBV5-1 to TRBJ2-1, with 11 bases fitting TRBD1. This CDR3 contains 17 residues. After removal of 2 bases from V and 6 bases from J, the junction contained 10 bases not matched to a gene. Germline loops: CDR1 SGHRS, CDR2 YFSETQ.

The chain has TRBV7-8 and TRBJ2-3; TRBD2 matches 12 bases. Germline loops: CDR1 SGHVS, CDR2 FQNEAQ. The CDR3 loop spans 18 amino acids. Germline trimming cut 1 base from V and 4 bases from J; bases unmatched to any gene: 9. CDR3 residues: CASSLGSLAGGQSDTQYF. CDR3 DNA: TGTGCCAGCAGCTTAGGGAGTCTAGCGGGGGGGCAGTCAGATACGCAGTATTTT.

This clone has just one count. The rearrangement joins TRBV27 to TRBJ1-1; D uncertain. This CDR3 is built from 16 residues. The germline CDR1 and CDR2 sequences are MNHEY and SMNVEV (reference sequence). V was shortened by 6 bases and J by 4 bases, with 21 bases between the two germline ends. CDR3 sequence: CASSLAGSEEGTEAFF. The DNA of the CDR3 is TGTGCCAGCAGCCTCGCGGGCTCCGAAGAGGGCACTGAAGCTTTCTTT.

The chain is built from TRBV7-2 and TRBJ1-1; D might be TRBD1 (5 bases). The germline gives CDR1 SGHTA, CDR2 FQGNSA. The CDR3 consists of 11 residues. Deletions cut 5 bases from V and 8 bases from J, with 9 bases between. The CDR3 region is CASSRRQEAFF. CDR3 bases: TGTGCCAGCAGCCGTAGACAGGAAGCTTTCTTT.

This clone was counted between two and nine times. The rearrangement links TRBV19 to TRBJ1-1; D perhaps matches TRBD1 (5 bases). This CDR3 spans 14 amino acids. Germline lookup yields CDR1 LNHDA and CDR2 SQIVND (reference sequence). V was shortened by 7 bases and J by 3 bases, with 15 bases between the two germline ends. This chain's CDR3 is CASIPPGMDTEAFF. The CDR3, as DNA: TGTGCCAGTATCCCGCCAGGGATGGACACTGAAGCTTTCTTT. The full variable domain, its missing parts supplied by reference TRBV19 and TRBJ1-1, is DGGITQSPKYLFRKEGQNVTLSCEQNLNHDAMYWYRQDPGQGLRLIYYSQIVNDFQKGDIAEGYSVSREKKESFPLTVTSAQKNPTAFYLCASIPPGMDTEAFFGQGTRLTVV.

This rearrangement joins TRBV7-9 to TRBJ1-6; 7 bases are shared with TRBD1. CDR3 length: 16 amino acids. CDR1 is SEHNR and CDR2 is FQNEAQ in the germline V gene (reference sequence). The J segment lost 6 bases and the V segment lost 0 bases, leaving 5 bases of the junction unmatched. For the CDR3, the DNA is TGTGCCAGCAGCTTAGCGGACGGGACAGTTAATTCACCCCTCCACTTT. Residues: CASSLADGTVNSPLHF.

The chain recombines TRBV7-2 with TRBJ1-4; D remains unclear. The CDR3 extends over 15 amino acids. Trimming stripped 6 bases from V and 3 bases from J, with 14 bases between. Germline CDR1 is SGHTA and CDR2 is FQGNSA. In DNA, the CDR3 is TGTGCCAGCAGTCCGCTTGGCAGGTCTAATGAAAAACTGTTTTTT. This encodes CASSPLGRSNEKLFF.

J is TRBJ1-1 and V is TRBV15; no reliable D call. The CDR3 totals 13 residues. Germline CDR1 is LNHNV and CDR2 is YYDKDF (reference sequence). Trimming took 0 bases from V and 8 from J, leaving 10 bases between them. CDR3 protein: CATSRDLVVEAFF. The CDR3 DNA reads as TGTGCCACCAGCAGAGATTTAGTGGTAGAAGCTTTCTTT.

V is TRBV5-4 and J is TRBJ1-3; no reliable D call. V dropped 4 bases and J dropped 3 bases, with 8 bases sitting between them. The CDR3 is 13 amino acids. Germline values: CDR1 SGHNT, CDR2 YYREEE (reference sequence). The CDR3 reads CASSTPGGNTIYF. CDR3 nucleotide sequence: TGTGCCAGCAGCACCCCGGGTGGAAACACCATATATTTT.

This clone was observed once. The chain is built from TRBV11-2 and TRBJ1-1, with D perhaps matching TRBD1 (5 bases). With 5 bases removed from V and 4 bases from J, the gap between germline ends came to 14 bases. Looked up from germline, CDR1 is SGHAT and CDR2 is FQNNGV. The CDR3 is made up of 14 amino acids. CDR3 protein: CASSQRGGTTEAFF. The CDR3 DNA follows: TGTGCCAGCAGCCAACGGGGGGGGACCACTGAAGCTTTCTTT.

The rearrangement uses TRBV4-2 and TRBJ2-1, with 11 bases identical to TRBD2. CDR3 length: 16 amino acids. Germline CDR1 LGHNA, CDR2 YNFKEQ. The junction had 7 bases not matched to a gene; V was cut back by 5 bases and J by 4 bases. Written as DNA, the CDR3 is TGTGCCAGCAGCAACCCTAGCGGGGGGCGTTACAATGAGCAGTTCTTC. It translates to CASSNPSGGRYNEQFF.

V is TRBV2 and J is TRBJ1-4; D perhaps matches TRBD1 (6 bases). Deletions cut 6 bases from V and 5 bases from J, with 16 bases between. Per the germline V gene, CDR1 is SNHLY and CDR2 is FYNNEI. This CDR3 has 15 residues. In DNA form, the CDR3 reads TGTGCCAGCAGGGTAGACAGGATCGGGAATGAAAAACTGTTTTTT. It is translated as CASRVDRIGNEKLFF.

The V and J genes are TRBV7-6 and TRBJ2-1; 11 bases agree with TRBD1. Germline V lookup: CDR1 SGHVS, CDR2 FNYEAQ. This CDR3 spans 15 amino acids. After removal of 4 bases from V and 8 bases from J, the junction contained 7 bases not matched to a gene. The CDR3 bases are TGTGCCAGCAGCTCACCGGGACAGGGGGGGGATGAGCAGTTCTTC. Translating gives CASSSPGQGGDEQFF.

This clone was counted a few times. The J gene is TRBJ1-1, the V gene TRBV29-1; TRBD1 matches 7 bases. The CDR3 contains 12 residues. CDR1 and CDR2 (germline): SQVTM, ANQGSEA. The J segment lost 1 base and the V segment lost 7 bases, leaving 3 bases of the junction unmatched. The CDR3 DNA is TGCAGCGGGAACAGGGGGAACACTGAAGCTTTCTTT. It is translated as CSGNRGNTEAFF.

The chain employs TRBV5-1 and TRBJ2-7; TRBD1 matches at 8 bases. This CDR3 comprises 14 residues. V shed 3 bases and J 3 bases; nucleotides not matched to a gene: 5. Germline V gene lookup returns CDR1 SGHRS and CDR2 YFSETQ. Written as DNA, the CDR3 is TGCGCCAGCAGCTCCGGGACAGGAGGCTACGAGCAGTACTTC. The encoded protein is CASSSGTGGYEQYF.

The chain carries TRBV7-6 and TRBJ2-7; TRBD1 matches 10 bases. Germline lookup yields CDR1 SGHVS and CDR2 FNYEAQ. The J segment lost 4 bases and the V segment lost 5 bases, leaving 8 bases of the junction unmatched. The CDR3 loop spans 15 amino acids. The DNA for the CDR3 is TGTGCCAGCAGCGGGCGGACAGGGGGATTTTACGAGCAGTACTTC. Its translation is CASSGRTGGFYEQYF.

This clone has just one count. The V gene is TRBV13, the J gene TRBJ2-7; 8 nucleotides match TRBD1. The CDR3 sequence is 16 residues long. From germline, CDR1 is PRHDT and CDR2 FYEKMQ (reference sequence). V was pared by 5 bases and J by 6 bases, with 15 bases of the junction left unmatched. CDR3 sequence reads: CASSHRRTGTFGEQYF. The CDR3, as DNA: TGTGCCAGCAGCCACCGGCGGACAGGGACTTTCGGCGAGCAGTACTTC.